This T cell receptor beta chain was sequenced for a study of T-cell memory formation after mild COVID-19. TCRdb passed the 5' RACE reads through MiXCR, listing each CDR3 protein once. The sample holds fewer than 350,000 distinct CDR3 sequences, less than 9.5% seen once. The study's findings and limits: The second-wave clones peaking on day 37 were not confirmed as SARS-CoV-2-specific. There were some responding clones in pre-infection memory, which suggested that cross-reactive memory had joined.

A note on this clonotype: Its cognate antigen is unknown.

The CDR3 contains 16 residues. Unmatched junction bases numbered 10, after V lost 4 bases and J lost 4 bases. Germline V CDR1 and CDR2: MGHRA, YSYEKL. The TCR was taken from a man between 18 and 29 years old who had mild COVID-19 (a few samples of this study predate the infection). Cell type and time point are not known. The sequenced sample consisted of PBMCs or a T cell subset sorted from them (not recorded which). The chain combines TRBV4-1 with TRBJ1-5; 7 bases are a match to TRBD1. CDR3 in amino acids: CASSRVGQALNQPQHF. The CDR3 nucleotides read TGCGCCAGCAGCCGGGTCGGACAGGCCCTAAATCAGCCCCAGCATTTT.